These T cell receptor beta chains were read from a single sample in a study of T cells after yellow fever vaccination. TCRdb passed the 5' RACE reads through MiXCR, listing each CDR3 protein once. The table shows 250,000 or so distinct CDR3 sequences, with approximately 3.8% occurring only once. The sample was PBMCs, taken 15 days after the yellow fever booster vaccination. The receptors derive from a man aged 18 to 30 who received the YFV17D yellow fever vaccine. CDR3s include the opening cysteine and the closing phenylalanine or tryptophan. D genes are given only for firm matches. The size field reads once, few or many counts, or a class when the clone is expanded.

>TRBD1|many|TRBV7-9|TRBJ1-1
CASSLSGGSTEAFF
TGTGCCAGCAGCTTATCAGGGGGCAGTACTGAAGCTTTCTTT
>TRBD2|many|TRBV6-2/TRBV6-3|TRBJ2-1
CASSPYIAGGPEQFF
TGTGCCAGCAGTCCGTATATAGCGGGGGGGCCTGAGCAGTTCTTC
>NA|many|TRBV5-1|TRBJ2-5
CASSPGTLQETQYF
TGCGCCAGCAGCCCGGGGACTCTCCAAGAGACCCAGTACTTC
>TRBD1|many|TRBV10-3|TRBJ2-7
CAITRTGGTHEQYF
TGTGCCATCACTCGGACAGGGGGTACCCACGAGCAGTACTTC
>NA|many|TRBV2|TRBJ1-1
CASEGIPNTEAFF
TGTGCCAGCGAGGGTATCCCGAACACTGAAGCTTTCTTT
>TRBD1|many|TRBV7-9|TRBJ2-3
CASSFSGGQVTQYF
TGTGCCAGCAGCTTCTCAGGGGGCCAAGTTACGCAGTATTTT
>NA|many|TRBV11-2|TRBJ2-5
CASSPPSGRQETQYF
TGTGCCAGCAGCCCCCCCTCCGGTAGGCAGGAGACCCAGTACTTC
>NA|few|TRBV2|TRBJ1-6
CASRLDTYNSPLHF
TGTGCCAGCAGGTTGGACACTTATAATTCACCCCTCCACTTT
>NA|many|TRBV6-5|TRBJ1-1
CASSYYYRGSEAFF
TGTGCCAGCAGTTACTACTATCGGGGATCTGAAGCTTTCTTT
>TRBD2|many|TRBV4-2|TRBJ2-2
CASRPTGLAGAGELFF
TGTGCCAGCAGACCCACCGGACTAGCGGGGGCCGGGGAGCTGTTTTTT
>NA|many|TRBV14|TRBJ2-7
CASSEVATYEQYF
TGTGCCAGCAGCGAAGTGGCTACCTACGAGCAGTACTTC
>NA|many|TRBV7-2|TRBJ2-2
CASSLFTLGATGELFF
TGTGCCAGCAGCTTATTCACACTGGGGGCCACCGGGGAGCTGTTTTTT
>TRBD2|many|TRBV12-3/TRBV12-4|TRBJ2-1
CASSLVAGGPLF
TGTGCCAGCAGTTTAGTAGCGGGGGGCCCGTTATTC
>NA|many|TRBV24-1|TRBJ2-1
CATSDPSRINEQFF
TGTGCCACCAGTGATCCCTCACGGATCAATGAGCAGTTCTTC
>TRBD2|many|TRBV5-4|TRBJ2-5
CASSLKTSGWQETQYF
TGTGCCAGCAGCTTGAAAACTAGCGGGTGGCAAGAGACCCAGTACTTC
>NA|many|TRBV5-1|TRBJ2-1
CASSFGLSSYNEQFF
TGCGCCAGCAGCTTTGGACTGAGCTCCTACAATGAGCAGTTCTTC
>NA|many|TRBV6-2/TRBV6-3|TRBJ1-5
CATKRTAGGQPQHF
TGTGCCACCAAGAGGACAGCTGGCGGACAGCCCCAGCATTTT
>TRBD1|many|TRBV5-5|TRBJ1-1
CASSPTWTGKGNTEAFF
TGTGCCAGCAGCCCAACTTGGACAGGGAAAGGGAACACTGAAGCTTTCTTT
>NA|few|TRBV5-4|TRBJ2-5
CAARVGIDQYF
TGTGCCGCGCGGGTCGGCATAGACCAGTACTTC
>NA|many|TRBV4-3|TRBJ1-2
CASSQAGGGTRTGGYTF
TGCGCCAGCAGCCAAGCGGGTGGGGGGACTAGGACTGGAGGCTACACCTTC
>TRBD2|many|TRBV5-1|TRBJ2-3
CASSSGLAGTDTQYF
TGCGCCAGCAGCTCGGGACTAGCAGGCACAGATACGCAGTATTTT
>TRBD2|many|TRBV20-1|TRBJ2-7
CSARGRTSSSSYEQYF
TGCAGTGCTAGAGGCCGGACTAGCTCGAGCTCCTACGAGCAGTACTTC
>NA|many|TRBV28|TRBJ2-3
CASSRSTGATDTQYF
TGTGCCAGCAGCCGAAGTACGGGCGCCACAGATACGCAGTATTTT
>NA|many|TRBV28|TRBJ1-4
CASSPPVSYNEKLFF
TGTGCCAGCAGTCCCCCCGTGTCCTATAATGAAAAACTGTTTTTT